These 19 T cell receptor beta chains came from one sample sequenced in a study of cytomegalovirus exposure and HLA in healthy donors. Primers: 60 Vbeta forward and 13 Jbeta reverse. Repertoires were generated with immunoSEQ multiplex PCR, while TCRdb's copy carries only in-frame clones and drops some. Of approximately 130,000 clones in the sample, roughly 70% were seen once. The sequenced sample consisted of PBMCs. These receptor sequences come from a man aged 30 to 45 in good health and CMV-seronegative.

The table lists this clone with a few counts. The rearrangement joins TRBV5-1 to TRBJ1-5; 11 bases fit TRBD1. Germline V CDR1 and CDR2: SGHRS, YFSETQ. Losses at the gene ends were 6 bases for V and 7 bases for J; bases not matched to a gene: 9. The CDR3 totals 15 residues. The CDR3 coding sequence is TGCGCCAGCAAACCGGGACAGGGGGAAGGGCAGCCCCAGCATTTT. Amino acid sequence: CASKPGQGEGQPQHF.

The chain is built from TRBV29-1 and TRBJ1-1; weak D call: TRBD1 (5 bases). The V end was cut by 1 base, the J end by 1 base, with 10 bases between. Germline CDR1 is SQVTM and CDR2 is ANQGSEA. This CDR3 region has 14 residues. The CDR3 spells CSVEVLGQNTEAFF. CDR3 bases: TGCAGCGTTGAAGTCTTAGGACAGAACACTGAAGCTTTCTTT.

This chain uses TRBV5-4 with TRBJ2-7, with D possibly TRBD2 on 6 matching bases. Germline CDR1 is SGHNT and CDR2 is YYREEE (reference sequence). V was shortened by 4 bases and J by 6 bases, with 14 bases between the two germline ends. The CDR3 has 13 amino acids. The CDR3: CASSRDFEGEQYF. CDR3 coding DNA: TGTGCCAGCAGCCGGGACTTTGAGGGCGAGCAGTACTTC.

CDR3 sequence: CASSDGTARGGLNTEAFF. The CDR3 DNA follows: TGTGCCAGCAGTGATGGGACAGCCCGTGGCGGTCTGAACACTGAAGCTTTCTTT. The chain has TRBV6-1 and TRBJ1-1; 7 nucleotides align to TRBD1. Unmatched junction bases numbered 13, after V lost 3 bases and J lost 0 bases. There are 18 residues in the CDR3. The V gene's germline CDR1 is MNHNS and CDR2 SASEGT.

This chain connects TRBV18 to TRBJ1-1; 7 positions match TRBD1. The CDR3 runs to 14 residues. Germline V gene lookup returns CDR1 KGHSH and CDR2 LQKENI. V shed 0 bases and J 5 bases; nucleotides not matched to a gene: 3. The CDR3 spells CASSPPAGGTEAFF. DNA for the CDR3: TGTGCCAGCTCACCACCGGCAGGGGGAACTGAAGCTTTCTTT. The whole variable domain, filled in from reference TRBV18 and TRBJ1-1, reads NAGVMQNPRHLVRRRGQEARLRCSPMKGHSHVYWYRQLPEEGLKFMVYLQKENIIDESGMPKERFSAEFPKEGPSILRIQQVVRGDSAAYFCASSPPAGGTEAFFGQGTRLTVV.

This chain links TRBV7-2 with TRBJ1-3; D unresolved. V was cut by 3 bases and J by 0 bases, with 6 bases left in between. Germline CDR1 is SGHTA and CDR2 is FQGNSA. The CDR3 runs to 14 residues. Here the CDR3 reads CASSFGISGNTIYF. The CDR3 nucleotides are TGTGCCAGCAGCTTCGGTATCTCTGGAAACACCATATATTTT.

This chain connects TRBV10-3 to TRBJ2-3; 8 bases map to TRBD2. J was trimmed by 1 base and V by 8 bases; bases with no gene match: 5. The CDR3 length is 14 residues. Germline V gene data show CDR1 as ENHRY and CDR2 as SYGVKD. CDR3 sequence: CAIRGGHGTDTQYF. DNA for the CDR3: TGTGCCATCCGGGGGGGGCACGGCACAGATACGCAGTATTTT.

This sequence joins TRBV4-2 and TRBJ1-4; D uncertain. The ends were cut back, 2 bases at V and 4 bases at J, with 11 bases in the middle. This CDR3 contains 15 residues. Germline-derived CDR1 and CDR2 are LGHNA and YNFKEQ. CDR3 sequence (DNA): TGTGCCAGCAGCCAATCCCCACCTAATAATGAAAAACTGTTTTTT. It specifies CASSQSPPNNEKLFF.

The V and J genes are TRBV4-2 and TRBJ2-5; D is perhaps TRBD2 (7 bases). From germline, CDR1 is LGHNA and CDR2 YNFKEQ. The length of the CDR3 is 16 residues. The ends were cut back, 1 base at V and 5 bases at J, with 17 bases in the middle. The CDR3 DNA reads TGTGCCAGCAGCCAAGCGAGTGAGGGGGGGAGTGAGACCCAGTACTTC. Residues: CASSQASEGGSETQYF.

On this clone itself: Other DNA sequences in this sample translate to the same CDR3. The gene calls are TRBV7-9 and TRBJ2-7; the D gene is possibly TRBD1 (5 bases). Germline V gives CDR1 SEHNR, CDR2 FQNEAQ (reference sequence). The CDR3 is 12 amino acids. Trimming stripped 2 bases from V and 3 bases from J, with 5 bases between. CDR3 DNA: TGTGCCAGCAGCTTAAGGGGCTACGAGCAGTACTTC. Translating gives CASSLRGYEQYF.

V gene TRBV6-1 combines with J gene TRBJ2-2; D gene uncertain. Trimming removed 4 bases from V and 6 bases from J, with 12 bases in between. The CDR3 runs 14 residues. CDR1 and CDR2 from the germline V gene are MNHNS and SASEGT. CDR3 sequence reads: CASSATMVSGELFF. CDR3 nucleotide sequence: TGTGCCAGCAGTGCGACAATGGTATCCGGGGAGCTGTTTTTT.

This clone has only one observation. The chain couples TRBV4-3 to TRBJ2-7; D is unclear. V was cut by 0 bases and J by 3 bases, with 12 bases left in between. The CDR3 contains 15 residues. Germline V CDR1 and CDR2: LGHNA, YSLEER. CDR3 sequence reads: CASSQDSDQIYEQYF. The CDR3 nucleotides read TGCGCCAGCAGCCAAGATTCTGATCAGATCTACGAGCAGTACTTC.

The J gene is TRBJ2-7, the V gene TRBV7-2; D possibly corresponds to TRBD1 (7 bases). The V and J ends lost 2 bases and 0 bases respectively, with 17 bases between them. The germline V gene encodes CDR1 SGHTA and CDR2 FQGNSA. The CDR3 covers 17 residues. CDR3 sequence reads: CASSLRAGGLSSYEQYF. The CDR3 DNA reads TGTGCCAGCAGCTTAAGGGCAGGGGGGCTAAGCTCCTACGAGCAGTACTTC.

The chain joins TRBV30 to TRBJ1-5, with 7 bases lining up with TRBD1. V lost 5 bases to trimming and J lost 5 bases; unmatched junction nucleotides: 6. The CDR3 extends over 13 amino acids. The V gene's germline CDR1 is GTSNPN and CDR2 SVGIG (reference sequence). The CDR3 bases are TGTGCCTGGGGAAGAGGGGGCCATCAGCCCCAGCATTTT. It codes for CAWGRGGHQPQHF.

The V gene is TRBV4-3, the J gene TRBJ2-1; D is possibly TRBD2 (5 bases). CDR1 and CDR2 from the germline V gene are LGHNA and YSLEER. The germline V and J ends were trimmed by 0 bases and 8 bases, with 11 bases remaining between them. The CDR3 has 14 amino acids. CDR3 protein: CASSQEERSHEQFF. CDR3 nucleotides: TGCGCCAGCAGCCAAGAGGAGCGGAGCCATGAGCAGTTCTTC.

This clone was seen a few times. In DNA, the CDR3 is TGTGCCAGCAGTCCTTTTGGGGAGGATCGTGACACCATATATTTT. Translation: CASSPFGEDRDTIYF. The chain is built from TRBV6-1 and TRBJ1-3; D is undetermined. The germline CDR1 and CDR2 sequences are MNHNS and SASEGT. The ends were cut back, 5 bases at V and 8 bases at J, with 19 bases in the middle. The length of the CDR3 is 15 residues.

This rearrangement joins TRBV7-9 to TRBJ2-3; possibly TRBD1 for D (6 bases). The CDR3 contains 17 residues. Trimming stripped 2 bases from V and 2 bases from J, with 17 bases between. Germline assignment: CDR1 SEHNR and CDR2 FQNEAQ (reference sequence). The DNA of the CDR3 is TGTGCCAGCAGCTTAAAACCCCGGACAGCATTCACAGATACGCAGTATTTT. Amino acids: CASSLKPRTAFTDTQYF.

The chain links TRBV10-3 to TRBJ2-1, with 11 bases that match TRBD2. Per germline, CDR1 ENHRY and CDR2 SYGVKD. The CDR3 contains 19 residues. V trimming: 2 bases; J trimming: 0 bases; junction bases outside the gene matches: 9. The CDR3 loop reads CAISEGGLAVIGSYNEQFF. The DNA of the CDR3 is TGTGCCATCAGTGAGGGGGGACTAGCGGTTATTGGCTCCTACAATGAGCAGTTCTTC.

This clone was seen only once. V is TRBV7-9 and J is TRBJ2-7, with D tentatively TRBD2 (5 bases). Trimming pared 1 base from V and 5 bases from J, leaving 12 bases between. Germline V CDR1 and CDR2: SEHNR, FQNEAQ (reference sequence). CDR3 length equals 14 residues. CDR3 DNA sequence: TGTGCCAGCAGCTTAGAAGCTAGCCGGGACGAGCAGTACTTC. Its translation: CASSLEASRDEQYF.